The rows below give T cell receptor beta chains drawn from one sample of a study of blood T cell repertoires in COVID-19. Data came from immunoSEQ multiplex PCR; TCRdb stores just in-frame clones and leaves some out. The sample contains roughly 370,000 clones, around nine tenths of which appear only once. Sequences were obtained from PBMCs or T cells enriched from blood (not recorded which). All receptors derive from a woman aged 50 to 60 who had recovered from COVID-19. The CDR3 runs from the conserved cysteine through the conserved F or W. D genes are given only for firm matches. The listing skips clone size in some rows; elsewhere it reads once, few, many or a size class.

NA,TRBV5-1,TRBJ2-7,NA,CASSLRARTESGEQYF,TGCGCCAGCAGCCTCAGAGCGAGGACGGAGAGCGGGGAGCAGTACTTC
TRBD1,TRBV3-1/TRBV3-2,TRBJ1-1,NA,CASSQGDRVAEAFF,TGTGCCAGCAGCCAAGGTGACAGGGTCGCTGAAGCTTTCTTT
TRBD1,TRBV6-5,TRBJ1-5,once,CASRDRGGNQPQHF,TGTGCCAGCAGGGACAGGGGAGGCAATCAGCCCCAGCATTTT
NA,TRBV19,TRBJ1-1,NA,CASTGYQNTEAFF,TGTGCCAGTACAGGGTATCAGAACACTGAAGCTTTCTTT
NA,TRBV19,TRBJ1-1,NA,CASSITSGRNTEAFF,TGTGCCAGTAGTATCACATCAGGGCGGAACACTGAAGCTTTCTTT
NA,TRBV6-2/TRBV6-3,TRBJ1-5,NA,CASSYGGVTRSNQPQHF,TGTGCCAGCAGTTACGGCGGGGTGACCCGTAGCAATCAGCCCCAGCATTTT
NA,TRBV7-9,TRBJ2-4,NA,CASSSLRWAYGIQYF,TGTGCCAGCAGCTCCCTTAGGTGGGCTTACGGCATTCAGTACTTC
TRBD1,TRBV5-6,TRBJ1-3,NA,CASSLRTGVSGNTIYF,TGTGCCAGCAGCTTACGGACAGGAGTCTCTGGAAACACCATATATTTT
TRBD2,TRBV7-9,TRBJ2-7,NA,CASEPGGAFGYEQYF,TGTGCCAGCGAACCCGGGGGGGCCTTCGGCTACGAGCAGTACTTC
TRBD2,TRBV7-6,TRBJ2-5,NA,CASSSRTSGEETQYF,TGTGCCAGCAGCTCAAGGACTAGCGGGGAAGAGACCCAGTACTTC
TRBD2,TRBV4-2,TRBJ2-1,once,CASSQASGTSGGVRQFF,TGTGCCAGCAGCCAAGCGTCCGGGACTAGCGGGGGGGTCCGGCAGTTCTTC
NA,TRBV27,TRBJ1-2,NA,CASSFGRGLGYTF,TGTGCCAGCAGTTTCGGCAGGGGCCTTGGCTACACCTTC
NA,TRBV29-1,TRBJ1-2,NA,CSGRGSEGYTF,TGCAGCGGGAGGGGAAGTGAAGGCTACACCTTC
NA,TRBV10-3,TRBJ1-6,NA,CAISESGLSNSPLHF,TGTGCCATCAGTGAATCGGGACTTTCCAATTCACCCCTCCACTTT
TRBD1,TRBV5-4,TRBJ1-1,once,CASSSGQRNTEAFF,TGTGCCAGCAGCTCGGGACAGAGGAACACTGAAGCTTTCTTT
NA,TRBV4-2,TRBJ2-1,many,CASSQGPDPNEQFF,TGTGCCAGCAGCCAAGGGCCAGATCCAAATGAGCAGTTCTTC
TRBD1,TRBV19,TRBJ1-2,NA,CASSVLTGDVKYSGYTF,TGTGCCAGTAGCGTTTTGACAGGGGATGTCAAGTATAGTGGCTACACCTTC
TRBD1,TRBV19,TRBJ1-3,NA,CASSIRQGRLSGNTIYF,TGTGCCAGTAGTATACGACAGGGGCGGCTGAGTGGAAACACCATATATTTT
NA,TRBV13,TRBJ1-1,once,CASSSQGRGMNTEAFF,TGTGCCAGCAGCTCCCAGGGGAGGGGGATGAACACTGAAGCTTTCTTT
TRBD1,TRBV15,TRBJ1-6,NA,CATSRGVDRVNSPLHF,TGTGCCACCAGCAGAGGAGTGGACAGGGTCAATTCACCCCTCCACTTT
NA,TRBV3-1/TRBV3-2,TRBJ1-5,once,CASSQADSNQPQHF,TGTGCCAGCAGCCAAGCAGATAGCAATCAGCCCCAGCATTTT
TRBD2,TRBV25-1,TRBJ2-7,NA,CASSLAGGSEQYF,TGTGCCAGCAGTCTAGCGGGGGGCTCCGAGCAGTACTTC
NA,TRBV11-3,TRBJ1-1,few,CASSEGRLTEAFF,TGTGCCAGCTCTGAGGGAAGGTTAACTGAAGCTTTCTTT
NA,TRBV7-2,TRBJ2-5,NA,CASSIYETQYF,TGTGCCAGCAGCATCTACGAGACCCAGTACTTC
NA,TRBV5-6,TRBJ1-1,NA,CASSLIAGYGTEAFF,TGTGCCAGCAGCTTGATTGCAGGATACGGCACTGAAGCTTTCTTT
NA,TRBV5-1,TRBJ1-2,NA,CASSLEIQGSYGYTF,TGCGCCAGCAGCTTGGAGATACAGGGAAGCTATGGCTACACCTTC